This T cell receptor (beta chain) is from a study of beta chain features in type 1 diabetes. Study context: Analysis included 107,917,701 sorted cells drawn from all samples.

Study-level findings and limits: Naive, central memory and Treg TCRB repertoires appeared more alike in patients than in healthy donors.

Expressed TCRB transcripts were sequenced, since all the RNA that had been isolated was reverse transcribed. Naive, central memory and regulatory T cell samples yielded about 4 million reads on average. Some clones are missing from TCRdb's copy, which holds only in-frame ones; the method was immunoSEQ multiplex PCR. Here the sample spans hundreds of thousands of clones, 15% being singletons. Trimming pared 5 bases from V and 2 bases from J, leaving 7 bases between. Germline CDR1 reads KGHSH; CDR2 reads LQKENI. The CDR3 loop spans 13 amino acids. This clone was seen only a few times. Its antigen is unknown. Sorting that relied on CD45RO/CCR7/CD25/CD127/CD95/CD27 yielded CD4+ naive, central memory, regulatory and stem cell-like memory cells.

This rearrangement joins TRBV18 to TRBJ1-3; D unclear. The source of this sequence is a man between 18 and 29 years old in good health. Sequencing used naive CD4+ T cells from blood. CDR3 in DNA: TGTGCCAGCTCATCTCAAGCTGGAAACACCATATATTTT. Translating it yields CASSSQAGNTIYF. Variable domain in full (rest from reference TRBV18 and TRBJ1-3): NAGVMQNPRHLVRRRGQEARLRCSPMKGHSHVYWYRQLPEEGLKFMVYLQKENIIDESGMPKERFSAEFPKEGPSILRIQQVVRGDSAAYFCASSSQAGNTIYFGEGSWLTVV.